A selection of T cell receptor beta chains follows, all from one sample in a study of beta chain features in type 1 diabetes. The table came from immunoSEQ multiplex PCR; TCRdb's copy has only in-frame clones and leaves some out. The table lists roughly 38,000 clones, 66% of them singletons, with approximately 1.6% in the top ten. The sample was Tregs from blood. The origin of the receptors is a man aged 30 to 39 with type 1 diabetes. Some clones in this sample may be carry-over from other donors' samples. Both conserved end residues are part of each CDR3. D genes are given only for firm matches. Rows may omit the clone size; those that give it use once, few, many or a size class.

clone_size | d_call | j_call | v_call | cdr3_aa | cdr3_nt
- | TRBD1 | TRBJ1-2 | TRBV6-5 | CASTQGANYGYTF | TGTGCCAGCACCCAGGGGGCTAACTATGGCTACACCTTC
few | TRBD1 | TRBJ2-1 | TRBV5-1 | CASSEGQGNEQFF | TGCGCCAGCAGCGAGGGACAGGGGAATGAGCAGTTCTTC
once | TRBD2 | TRBJ2-7 | TRBV7-3 | CASSSRTGGPYEQYF | TGTGCCAGCAGCTCCCGTACGGGGGGACCTTACGAGCAGTACTTC
once | - | TRBJ2-7 | TRBV5-1 | CASSFFTGEQYF | TGCGCCAGCAGCTTTTTTACAGGCGAGCAGTACTTC
few | TRBD1 | TRBJ2-2 | TRBV10-3 | CAISVGTGGTGELFF | TGTGCCATCAGTGTTGGGACAGGGGGAACCGGGGAGCTGTTTTTT
- | - | TRBJ1-6 | TRBV6-5 | CASSEKSTLHF | TGTGCCAGCAGTGAAAAGAGTACCCTCCACTTT
- | - | TRBJ2-3 | TRBV7-3 | CASSLANTDTQYF | TGTGCCAGCAGCCTCGCGAACACAGATACGCAGTATTTT
- | - | TRBJ1-4 | TRBV2 | CASSLEVAEKLFF | TGTGCCAGCAGCCTGGAGGTAGCTGAAAAACTGTTTTTT
- | - | TRBJ2-5 | TRBV18 | CASSPRAGYQETQYF | TGTGCCAGCTCGCCCCGAGCCGGTTACCAAGAGACCCAGTACTTC
- | - | TRBJ1-6 | TRBV28 | CASRSVPNSPLHF | TGTGCCAGCAGATCCGTTCCTAATTCACCCCTCCACTTT
- | TRBD2 | TRBJ2-3 | TRBV9 | CASSVVSGGTDTQYF | TGTGCCAGCAGCGTAGTTAGCGGGGGCACAGATACGCAGTATTTT
- | TRBD2 | TRBJ2-3 | TRBV28 | CASSLVRGVPDTQYF | TGTGCCAGCAGTTTAGTCCGGGGGGTACCAGATACGCAGTATTTT
- | - | TRBJ1-1 | TRBV18 | CASSPQTGTMNTEAFF | TGTGCCAGCTCACCGCAGACTGGGACTATGAACACTGAAGCTTTCTTT
- | - | TRBJ1-1 | TRBV7-9 | CASSLLGGEVSEAFF | TGTGCCAGCAGCTTACTAGGGGGTGAGGTTTCTGAAGCTTTCTTT
- | TRBD1 | TRBJ2-1 | TRBV5-1 | CASSTITGQGYNEQFF | TGCGCCAGCAGCACCATCACGGGACAGGGATACAATGAGCAGTTCTTC
- | - | TRBJ2-7 | TRBV9 | CASNKEGASYEQYF | TGTGCCAGCAACAAGGAGGGGGCCTCCTACGAGCAGTACTTC
- | - | TRBJ2-5 | TRBV9 | CASSSRFQETQYF | TGTGCCAGCAGCTCACGGTTTCAAGAGACCCAGTACTTC
few | - | TRBJ2-1 | TRBV2 | CASSDRGREQFF | TGTGCCAGCAGTGATAGGGGGAGAGAGCAGTTCTTC
- | - | TRBJ1-2 | TRBV7-2 | CASSLIRGALGGYTF | TGTGCCAGCAGCTTAATTCGCGGAGCACTAGGGGGCTACACCTTC
- | TRBD1 | TRBJ2-1 | TRBV4-2 | CASSLGQGSHNEQFF | TGTGCCAGCAGCCTAGGACAGGGGTCTCACAATGAGCAGTTCTTC
- | - | TRBJ2-6 | TRBV7-9 | CASSTMGALSGANVLTF | TGTGCCAGCAGTACAATGGGGGCCCTCTCTGGGGCCAACGTCCTGACTTTC
- | - | TRBJ2-3 | TRBV29-1 | CSVERGSDTQYF | TGCAGCGTTGAAAGAGGATCCGATACGCAGTATTTT
- | TRBD1 | TRBJ1-6 | TRBV2 | CASSENPGQGFSPLHF | TGTGCCAGCAGTGAAAACCCGGGACAGGGGTTTTCACCCCTCCACTTT
- | TRBD2 | TRBJ2-5 | TRBV7-3 | CASSPQPGLAASGTQYF | TGTGCCAGCAGCCCACAACCGGGACTAGCGGCATCAGGGACCCAGTACTTC
- | - | TRBJ2-5 | TRBV6-6 | CATRRSGGPETQYF | TGTGCCACTCGCCGATCCGGGGGGCCCGAGACCCAGTACTTC
- | TRBD1 | TRBJ2-7 | TRBV5-1 | CASSPRQGHEQYF | TGCGCCAGCAGCCCTAGACAGGGTCACGAGCAGTACTTC
- | TRBD1 | TRBJ1-1 | TRBV4-1 | CASSQGRGTGDTEAFF | TGCGCCAGCAGCCAAGGTAGGGGGACAGGGGACACTGAAGCTTTCTTT
- | - | TRBJ2-2 | TRBV11-2 | CASSRGSGDGDGELFF | TGTGCCAGCAGTCGAGGGTCGGGGGACGGGGACGGGGAGCTGTTTTTT